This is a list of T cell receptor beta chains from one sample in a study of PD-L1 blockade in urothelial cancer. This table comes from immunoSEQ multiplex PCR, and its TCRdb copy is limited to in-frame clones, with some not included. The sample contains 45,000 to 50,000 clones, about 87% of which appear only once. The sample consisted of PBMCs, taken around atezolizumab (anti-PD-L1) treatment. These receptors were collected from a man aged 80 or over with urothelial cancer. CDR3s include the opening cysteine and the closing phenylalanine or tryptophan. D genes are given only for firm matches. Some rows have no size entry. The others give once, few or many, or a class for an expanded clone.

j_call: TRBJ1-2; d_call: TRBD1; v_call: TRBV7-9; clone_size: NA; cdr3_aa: CASSIGTESMGYTF; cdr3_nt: TGTGCCAGCAGCATCGGGACAGAAAGTATGGGCTACACCTTC
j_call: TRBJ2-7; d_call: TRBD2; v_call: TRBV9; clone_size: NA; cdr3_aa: CASSVTSGSYYEQYF; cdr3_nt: TGTGCCAGCAGTGTCACTAGCGGGAGTTACTACGAGCAGTACTTC
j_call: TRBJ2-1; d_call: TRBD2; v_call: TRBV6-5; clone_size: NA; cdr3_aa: CASSSRLAAYNEQFF; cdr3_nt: TGTGCCAGCAGTAGCCGACTAGCGGCCTACAATGAGCAGTTCTTC
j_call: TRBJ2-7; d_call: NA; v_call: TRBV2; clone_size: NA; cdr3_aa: CASSGGEVPYEQYF; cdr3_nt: TGTGCCAGCAGTGGGGGAGAAGTTCCCTACGAGCAGTACTTC
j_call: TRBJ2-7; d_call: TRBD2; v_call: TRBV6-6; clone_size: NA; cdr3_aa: CASSHRTSGRTYEQYF; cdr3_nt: TGTGCCAGCAGCCATAGGACTAGCGGGCGAACCTACGAGCAGTACTTC
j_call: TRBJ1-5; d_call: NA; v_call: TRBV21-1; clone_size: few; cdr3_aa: CASSSRDSQNAYQPQHF; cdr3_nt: TGTGCCAGCAGCTCGAGGGACAGCCAGAATGCATATCAGCCCCAGCATTTT
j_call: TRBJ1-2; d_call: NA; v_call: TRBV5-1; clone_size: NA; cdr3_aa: CASSRDVGGDGYTF; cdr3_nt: TGCGCCAGCAGCCGGGACGTCGGGGGGGATGGCTACACCTTC
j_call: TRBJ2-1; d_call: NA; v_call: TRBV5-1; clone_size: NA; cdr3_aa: CASSFDSRSYNEQFF; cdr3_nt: TGCGCCAGCAGCTTCGACTCCCGCTCCTACAATGAGCAGTTCTTC
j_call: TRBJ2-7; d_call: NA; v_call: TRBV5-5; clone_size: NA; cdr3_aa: CASSLEFSYEQYF; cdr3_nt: TGTGCCAGCAGCTTAGAGTTCTCCTACGAGCAGTACTTC
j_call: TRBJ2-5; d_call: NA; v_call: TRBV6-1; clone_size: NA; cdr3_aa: CASSGPFSSAQYF; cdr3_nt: TGTGCCAGCAGTGGCCCATTTTCCTCGGCCCAGTACTTC
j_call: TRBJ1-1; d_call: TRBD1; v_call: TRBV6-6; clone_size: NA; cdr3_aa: CASTPTGFTEAFF; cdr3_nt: TGTGCCAGCACCCCGACAGGGTTCACTGAAGCTTTCTTT
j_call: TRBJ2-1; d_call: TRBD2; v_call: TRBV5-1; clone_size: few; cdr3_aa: CASSREGRDEQFF; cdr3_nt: TGCGCCAGCAGCCGGGAGGGACGGGATGAGCAGTTCTTC
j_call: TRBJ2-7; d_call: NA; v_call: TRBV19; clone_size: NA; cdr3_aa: CASAPLGGHPTYEQYF; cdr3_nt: TGTGCCAGCGCACCCCTCGGGGGGCATCCCACCTACGAGCAGTACTTC
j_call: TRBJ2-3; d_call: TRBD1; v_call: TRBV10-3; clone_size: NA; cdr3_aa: CATDPGQGRREFADTQYF; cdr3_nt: TGTGCCACCGATCCGGGACAGGGTAGGCGGGAGTTCGCAGATACGCAGTATTTT
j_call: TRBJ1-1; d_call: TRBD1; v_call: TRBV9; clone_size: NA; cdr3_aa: CASTDRANTEAFF; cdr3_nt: TGTGCCAGCACCGACAGGGCGAACACTGAAGCTTTCTTT
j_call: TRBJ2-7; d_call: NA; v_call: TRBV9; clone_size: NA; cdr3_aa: CASSPSGSYEQYF; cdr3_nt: TGTGCCAGCAGCCCCAGCGGATCCTACGAGCAGTACTTC
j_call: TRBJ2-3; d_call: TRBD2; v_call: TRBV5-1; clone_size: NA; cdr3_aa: CASSHPTSGRWQSTDTQYF; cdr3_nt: TGCGCCAGCAGCCACCCGACTAGCGGGAGGTGGCAAAGCACAGATACGCAGTATTTT
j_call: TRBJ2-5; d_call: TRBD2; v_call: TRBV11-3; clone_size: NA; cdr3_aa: CASSLGGLAKETQYF; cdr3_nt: TGTGCCAGCAGCTTAGGGGGACTAGCGAAAGAGACCCAGTACTTC
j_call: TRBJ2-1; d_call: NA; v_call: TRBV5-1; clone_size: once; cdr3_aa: CASMEGALSYNEQFF; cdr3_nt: TGCGCCAGCATGGAAGGGGCTTTATCCTACAATGAGCAGTTCTTC
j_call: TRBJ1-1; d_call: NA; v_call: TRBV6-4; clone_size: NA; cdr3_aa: CASRGGRVFTEAFF; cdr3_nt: TGTGCCAGCAGGGGGGGGCGGGTTTTCACTGAAGCTTTCTTT
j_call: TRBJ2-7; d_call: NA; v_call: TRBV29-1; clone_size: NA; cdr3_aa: CSVRRGIYEQYF; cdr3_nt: TGCAGCGTCCGCAGGGGTATCTACGAGCAGTACTTC
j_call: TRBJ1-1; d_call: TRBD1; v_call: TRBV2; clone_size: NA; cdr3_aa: CASSPRDSGPMNTEAFF; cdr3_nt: TGTGCCAGCAGTCCCCGGGACAGTGGCCCCATGAACACTGAAGCTTTCTTT
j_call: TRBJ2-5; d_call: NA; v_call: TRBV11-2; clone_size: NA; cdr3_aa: CASSSPRETQETQYF; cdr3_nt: TGTGCCAGCAGTTCCCCCAGAGAGACTCAAGAGACCCAGTACTTC
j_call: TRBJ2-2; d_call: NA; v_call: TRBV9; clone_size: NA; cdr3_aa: CASSVSRMNTGELFF; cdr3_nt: TGTGCCAGCAGCGTCTCCAGGATGAACACCGGGGAGCTGTTTTTT
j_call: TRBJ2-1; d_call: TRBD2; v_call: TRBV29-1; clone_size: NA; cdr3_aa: CSVEGGTSGKSSYNEQFF; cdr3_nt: TGCAGCGTTGAGGGCGGGACTAGCGGTAAGAGCTCCTACAATGAGCAGTTCTTC
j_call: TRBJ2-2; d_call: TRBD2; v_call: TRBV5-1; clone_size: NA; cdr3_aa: CASSLSGRAGELFF; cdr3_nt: TGCGCCAGCAGCTTGAGCGGGAGGGCCGGGGAGCTGTTTTTT
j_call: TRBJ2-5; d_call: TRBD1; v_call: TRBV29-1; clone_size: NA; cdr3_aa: CSVVTGGRETQYF; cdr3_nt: TGCAGCGTGGTCACAGGGGGGAGGGAGACCCAGTACTTC
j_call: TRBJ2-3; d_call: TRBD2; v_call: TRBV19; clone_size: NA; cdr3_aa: CASMTPGRGDTQYF; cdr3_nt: TGTGCCAGTATGACCCCCGGGAGGGGAGATACGCAGTATTTT
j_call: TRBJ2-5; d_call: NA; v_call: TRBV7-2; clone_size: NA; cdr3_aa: CASSLSSAETQYF; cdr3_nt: TGTGCCAGCAGCTTAAGCTCTGCCGAGACCCAGTACTTC
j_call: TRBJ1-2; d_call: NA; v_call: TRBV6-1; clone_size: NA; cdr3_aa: CASSEASGEGYTF; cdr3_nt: TGTGCCAGCAGTGAAGCGTCGGGGGAAGGCTACACCTTC
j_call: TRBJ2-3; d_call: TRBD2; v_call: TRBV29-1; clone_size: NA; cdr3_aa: CSVAGLAGAVDTQYF; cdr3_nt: TGCAGCGTGGCGGGACTAGCGGGAGCGGTAGATACGCAGTATTTT
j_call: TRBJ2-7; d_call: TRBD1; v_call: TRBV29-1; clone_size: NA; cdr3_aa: CSANDRGSSYEQYF; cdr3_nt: TGCAGCGCCAACGACAGGGGATCCTCCTACGAGCAGTACTTC
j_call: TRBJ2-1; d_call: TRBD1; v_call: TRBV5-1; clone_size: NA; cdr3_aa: CASSGAGQGNNEQFF; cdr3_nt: TGCGCCAGCAGCGGCGCCGGACAGGGCAACAATGAGCAGTTCTTC
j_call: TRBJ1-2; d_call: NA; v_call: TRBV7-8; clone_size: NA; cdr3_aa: CASSLSPNYGYTF; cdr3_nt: TGTGCCAGCAGCCTAAGTCCCAACTATGGCTACACCTTC
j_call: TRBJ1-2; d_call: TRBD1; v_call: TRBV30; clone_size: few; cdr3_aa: CAWSVRTGTGTYGYTF; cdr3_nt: TGTGCCTGGAGTGTACGGACCGGGACAGGGACCTATGGCTACACCTTC
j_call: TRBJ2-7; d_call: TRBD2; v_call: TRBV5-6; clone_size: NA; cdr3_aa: CASRRGLAGYIAYEQYF; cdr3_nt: TGTGCCAGCAGAAGGGGACTAGCGGGATACATAGCCTACGAGCAGTACTTC
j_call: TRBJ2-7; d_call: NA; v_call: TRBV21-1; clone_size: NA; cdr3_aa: CASSQGVHEQYF; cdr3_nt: TGTGCCAGCAGCCAAGGAGTCCACGAGCAGTACTTC
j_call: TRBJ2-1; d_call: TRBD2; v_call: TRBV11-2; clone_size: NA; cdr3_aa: CASSLRRGGDFNEQFF; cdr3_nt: TGTGCCAGCAGCTTGAGGCGGGGGGGAGATTTCAATGAGCAGTTCTTC
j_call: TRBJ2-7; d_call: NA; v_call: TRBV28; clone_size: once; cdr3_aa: CASKLPHLEEQYF; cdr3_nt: TGTGCCAGCAAACTACCCCACTTAGAGGAGCAGTACTTC
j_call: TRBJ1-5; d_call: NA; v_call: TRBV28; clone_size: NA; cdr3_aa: CASSSGSGGNQPQHF; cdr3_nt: TGTGCCAGCAGTTCAGGCTCAGGAGGGAATCAGCCCCAGCATTTT
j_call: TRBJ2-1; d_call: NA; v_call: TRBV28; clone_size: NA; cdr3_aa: CASSLRDTAYNEQFF; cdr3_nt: TGTGCCAGCAGTTTAAGGGACACCGCCTACAATGAGCAGTTCTTC
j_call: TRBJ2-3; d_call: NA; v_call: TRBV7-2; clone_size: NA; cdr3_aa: CASSFPGVGTDTQYF; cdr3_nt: TGTGCCAGCAGCTTCCCGGGGGTTGGCACAGATACGCAGTATTTT
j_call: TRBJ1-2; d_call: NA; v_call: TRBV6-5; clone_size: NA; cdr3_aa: CASSDVGQILYGYTF; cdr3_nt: TGTGCCAGCAGCGACGTGGGGCAGATTTTGTATGGCTACACCTTC
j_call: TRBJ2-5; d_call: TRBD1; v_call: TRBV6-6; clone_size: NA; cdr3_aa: CASTQLRDRRQETQYF; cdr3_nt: TGTGCCAGCACCCAACTCCGGGACAGGAGACAAGAGACCCAGTACTTC
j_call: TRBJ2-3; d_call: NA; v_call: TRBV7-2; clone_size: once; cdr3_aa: CASSFRGSADTQYF; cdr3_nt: TGTGCCAGCAGCTTTCGTGGGAGCGCAGATACGCAGTATTTT
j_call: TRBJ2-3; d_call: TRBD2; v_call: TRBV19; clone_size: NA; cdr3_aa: CASTRREGDTQYF; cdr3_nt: TGTGCCAGTACCCGTCGGGAGGGAGATACGCAGTATTTT
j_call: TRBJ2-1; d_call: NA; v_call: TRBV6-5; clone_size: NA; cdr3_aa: CASKRAGDSYNEQFF; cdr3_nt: TGTGCCAGCAAAAGGGCGGGCGACTCCTACAATGAGCAGTTCTTC
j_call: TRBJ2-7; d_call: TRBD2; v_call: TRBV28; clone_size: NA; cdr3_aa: CASIGREGREQYF; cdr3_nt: TGTGCCAGCATTGGGCGGGAGGGCCGCGAGCAGTACTTC
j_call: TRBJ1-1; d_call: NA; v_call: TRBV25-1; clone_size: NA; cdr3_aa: CASSERKDRNTEAFF; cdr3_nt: TGTGCCAGCAGTGAAAGGAAGGACAGGAACACTGAAGCTTTCTTT
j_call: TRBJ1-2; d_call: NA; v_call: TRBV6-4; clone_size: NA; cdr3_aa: CASSDERAGHGYTF; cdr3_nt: TGTGCCAGCAGTGACGAAAGGGCAGGGCATGGCTACACCTTC
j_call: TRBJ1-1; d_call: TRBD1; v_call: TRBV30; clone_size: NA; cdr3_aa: CAWKPLTGDMNTEAFF; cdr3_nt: TGTGCCTGGAAGCCCCTGACAGGGGACATGAACACTGAAGCTTTCTTT
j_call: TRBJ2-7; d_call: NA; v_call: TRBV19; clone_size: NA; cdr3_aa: CASSNTGRSSYEQYF; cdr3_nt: TGTGCCAGTAGTAATACAGGGCGAAGCTCCTACGAGCAGTACTTC
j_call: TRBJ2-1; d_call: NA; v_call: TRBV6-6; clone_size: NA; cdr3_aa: CASSPTWADTFF; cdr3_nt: TGTGCCAGCAGCCCGACCTGGGCGGACACCTTCTTC
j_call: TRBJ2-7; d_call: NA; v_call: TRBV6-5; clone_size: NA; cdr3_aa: CASRQNYEQYF; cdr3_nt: TGTGCCAGCAGGCAGAACTACGAGCAGTACTTC
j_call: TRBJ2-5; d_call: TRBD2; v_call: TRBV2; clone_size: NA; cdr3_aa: CASVRGSGSGETQYF; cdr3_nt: TGTGCCAGCGTGAGGGGGAGCGGGAGTGGGGAGACCCAGTACTTC
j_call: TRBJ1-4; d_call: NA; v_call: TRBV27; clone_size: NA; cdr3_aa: CASSLSRGWANEKLFF; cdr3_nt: TGTGCCAGCAGTTTATCCCGCGGGTGGGCTAATGAAAAACTGTTTTTT
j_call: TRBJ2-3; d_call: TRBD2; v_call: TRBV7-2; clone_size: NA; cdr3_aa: CASSTIGLAEDTQYF; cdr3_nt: TGTGCCAGCAGCACGATCGGACTAGCCGAGGATACGCAGTATTTT